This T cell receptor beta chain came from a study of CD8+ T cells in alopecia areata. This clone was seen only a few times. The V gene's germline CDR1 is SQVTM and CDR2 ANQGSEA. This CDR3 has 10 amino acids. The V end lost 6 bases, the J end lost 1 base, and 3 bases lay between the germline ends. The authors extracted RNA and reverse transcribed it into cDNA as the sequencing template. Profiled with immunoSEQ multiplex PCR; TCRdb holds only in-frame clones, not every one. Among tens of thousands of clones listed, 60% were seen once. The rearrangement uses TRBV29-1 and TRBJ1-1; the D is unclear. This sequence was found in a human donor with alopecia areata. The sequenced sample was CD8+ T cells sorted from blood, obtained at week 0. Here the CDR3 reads CSVANTEAFF. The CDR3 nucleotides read TGCAGCGTGGCGAACACTGAAGCTTTCTTT.